This T cell receptor beta chain was found in a study of healthy donors' naive CD4 and CD8 T cells. A linear amplification protocol produced the TCR libraries from about 510 ng of total RNA. Using its own MiXCR run on the reads, TCRdb lists one record per CDR3 protein. Of around 200,000 distinct CDR3 sequences detected, about 74% appear once; the ten largest clones hold around 2%. The CDR3 extends over 16 amino acids. Germline CDR1 is MNHEY and CDR2 is SMNVEV (reference sequence). V lost 5 bases and J lost 0, with 14 bases in between. Sorting defined naive CD4+ as CD4+CD8-CD45RO-CD45RA+ and naive CD8+ as CD8+CD4-CD45RA+CD27bright.

This receptor was identified in a pool of human donors in good health; the sample pools cells from several healthy donors. The chain is built from TRBV27 and TRBJ1-5, with D perhaps TRBD1 (6 bases). The sequenced sample consisted of naive CD4+ and CD8+ T cells sorted from blood, pooled from several donors. CDR3 coding DNA: TGTGCCAGCAGTCCGGGAGGGGGGAATAGCAATCAGCCCCAGCATTTT. It is translated as CASSPGGGNSNQPQHF.